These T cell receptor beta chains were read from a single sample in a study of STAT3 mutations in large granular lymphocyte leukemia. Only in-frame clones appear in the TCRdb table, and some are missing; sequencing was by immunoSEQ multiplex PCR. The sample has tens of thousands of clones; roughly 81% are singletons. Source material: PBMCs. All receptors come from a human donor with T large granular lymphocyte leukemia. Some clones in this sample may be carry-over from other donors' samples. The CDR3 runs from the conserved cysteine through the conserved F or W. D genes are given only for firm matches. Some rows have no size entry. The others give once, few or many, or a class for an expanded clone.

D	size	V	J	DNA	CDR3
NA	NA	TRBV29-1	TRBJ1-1	TGCAGCGTCGTCACAGGGAACACTGAAGCTTTCTTT	CSVVTGNTEAFF
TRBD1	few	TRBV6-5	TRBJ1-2	TGTGCCATTCTGGACAGGGGCCATGGCTACACCTTC	CAILDRGHGYTF
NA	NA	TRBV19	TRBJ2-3	TGTGCCAGTTCTCAGACAGATACGCAGTATTTT	CASSQTDTQYF
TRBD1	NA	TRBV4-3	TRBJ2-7	TGCGCCAGCAGCCAAGTGGGACAGGGCGGCGAGCAGTACTTC	CASSQVGQGGEQYF
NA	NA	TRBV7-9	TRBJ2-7	TGTGCCAGCCAATCTTCCTACGAGCAGTACTTC	CASQSSYEQYF
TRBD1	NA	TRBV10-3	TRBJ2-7	TGTGCCATCAGTGCGCGGCGACAGGGGGCGAACTACGAGCAGTACTTC	CAISARRQGANYEQYF
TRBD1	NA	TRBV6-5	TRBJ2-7	TGTGCCAGCAGTTACTCATGGGGACAGGAGCCCTACGAGCAGTACTTC	CASSYSWGQEPYEQYF
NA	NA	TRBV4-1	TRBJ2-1	TGCGCCAGCAGCCAAGCTATCTTAACGACCCCCCGATTCTACAATGAGCAGTTCTTC	CASSQAILTTPRFYNEQFF
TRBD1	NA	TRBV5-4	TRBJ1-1	TGTGCCAGCAGCTTCCCGGGACAGGGGTATAGAGCTTTCTTT	CASSFPGQGYRAFF
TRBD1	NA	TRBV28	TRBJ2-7	TGTGCCAGCAGTTTATTCTACGACGCGGGACAGGAACACTACGAGCAGTACTTC	CASSLFYDAGQEHYEQYF
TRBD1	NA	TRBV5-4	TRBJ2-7	TGTGCCAGCAGCGCGGATCTAACTCGACAGGGGGGGGACGAGCAGTACTTC	CASSADLTRQGGDEQYF
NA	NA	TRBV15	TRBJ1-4	TGTGCCACCAGCAGAGATTACCAACTAAATGAAAAACTGTTTTTT	CATSRDYQLNEKLFF
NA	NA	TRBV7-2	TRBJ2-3	TGTGCCAGCAGCTTAAACGGCAATGGCCCAGATACGCAGTATTTT	CASSLNGNGPDTQYF
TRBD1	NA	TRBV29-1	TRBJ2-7	TGCAGCGTTTTGGGACAGGCCTACGAGCAGTACTTC	CSVLGQAYEQYF
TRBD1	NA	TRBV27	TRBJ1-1	TGTGCCAGCAGTTTGTCATTCGTGGGGACAGTGAACACTGAAGCTTTCTTT	CASSLSFVGTVNTEAFF
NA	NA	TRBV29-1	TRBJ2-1	TGCAGCGTTGGGGTGAGTAGTAACCATGAGCAGTTCTTC	CSVGVSSNHEQFF
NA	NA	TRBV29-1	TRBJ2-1	TGCAGCGTTAAAGGGGTTGCTTACAATGAGCAGTTCTTC	CSVKGVAYNEQFF
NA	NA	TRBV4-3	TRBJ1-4	TGCGCCAGCAGCCGAGTAGGGTCTAATGAAAAACTGTTTTTT	CASSRVGSNEKLFF
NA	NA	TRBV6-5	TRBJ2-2	TGTGCCAGCAGCAGGAACACCGGGGAGCTGTTTTTT	CASSRNTGELFF
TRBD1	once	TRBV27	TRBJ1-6	TGTGCCAGCTCCGGAGGACAGGGGGATTCACCCCTCCACTTT	CASSGGQGDSPLHF
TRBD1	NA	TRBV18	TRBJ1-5	TGTGCCAGCTCAACAGGGGACAATCAGCCCCAGCATTTT	CASSTGDNQPQHF
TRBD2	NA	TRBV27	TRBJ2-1	TGTGCCAGCTCCCGGGCCAGCGGGGGGGTCAATGAGCAGTTCTTC	CASSRASGGVNEQFF
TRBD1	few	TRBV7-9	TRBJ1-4	TGTGCCAGCAGCTCGGGACAGGGGGGGAATGAAAAACTGTTTTTT	CASSSGQGGNEKLFF
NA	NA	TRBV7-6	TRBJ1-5	TGTGCCAGCAGCTTAGCGGGAGGGGCAAGCAATCAGCCCCAGCATTTT	CASSLAGGASNQPQHF
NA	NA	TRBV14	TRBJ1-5	TGTGCCAGCAGCCCCCTGGGGGGCGGTCAGCCCCAGCATTTT	CASSPLGGGQPQHF
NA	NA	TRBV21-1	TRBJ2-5	TGTGCCAGCAGCTCCAGGGGTGAGACCCAGTACTTC	CASSSRGETQYF
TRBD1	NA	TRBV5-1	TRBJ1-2	TGCGCCAGCAGCTGGGGGACAGGGTTGGGGTATGGCTACACCTTC	CASSWGTGLGYGYTF
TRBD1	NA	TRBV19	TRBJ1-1	TGTGCCAGTAGGACAGGGGAAGGGGTTACTGAAGCTTTCTTT	CASRTGEGVTEAFF
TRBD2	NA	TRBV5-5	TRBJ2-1	TGTGCCAGCAGCAGCAGGGCGGGGGGGCATGAGCAGTTCTTC	CASSSRAGGHEQFF
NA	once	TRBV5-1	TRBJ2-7	TGCGCCAGCAGCCCAGCCGCAGGGGTCGGAAAGGGAGCCCCAAACTACGAGCAGTACTTC	CASSPAAGVGKGAPNYEQYF
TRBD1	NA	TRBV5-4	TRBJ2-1	TGTGCCAGCAGCTTCTACACCGGGACAGGGCTCAATGAGCAGTTCTTC	CASSFYTGTGLNEQFF
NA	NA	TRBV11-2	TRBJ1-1	TGTGCCAGCAGCTTAGGTCTCGGGGGATACACTGAAGCTTTCTTT	CASSLGLGGYTEAFF
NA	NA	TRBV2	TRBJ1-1	TGTGCCAGCAGCGTGTCGTTTACTGAAGCTTTCTTT	CASSVSFTEAFF
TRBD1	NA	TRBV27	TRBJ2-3	TGTGCCAGCAGTTTGTCGATTATTAGGGGACAGACAAGCACAGATACGCAGTATTTT	CASSLSIIRGQTSTDTQYF
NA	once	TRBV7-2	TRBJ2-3	TGTGCCAGCAGCTTACGCAGGGCTTTTGATACGCAGTATTTT	CASSLRRAFDTQYF
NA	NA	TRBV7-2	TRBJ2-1	TGTGCCAGCAGCTTAAGGGGGGAGCAGTTCTTC	CASSLRGEQFF
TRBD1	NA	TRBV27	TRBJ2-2	TGTGCCAGCAGACAGGGGGCTTGGACCGGGGAGCTGTTTTTT	CASRQGAWTGELFF
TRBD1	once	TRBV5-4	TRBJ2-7	TGTGCCAGCAGCTTGGAGACAGGGGACTACGAGCAGTACTTC	CASSLETGDYEQYF
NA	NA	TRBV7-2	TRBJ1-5	TGTGCCAGCAGCGAGCGACAGTTTAATCAGCCCCAGCATTTT	CASSERQFNQPQHF
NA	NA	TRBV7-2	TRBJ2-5	TGTGCCAGCAGCCCCCAGCCAGGAGTGGAGACCCAGTACTTC	CASSPQPGVETQYF
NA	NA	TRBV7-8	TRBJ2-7	TGTGCCAGCAGCTTTCAGGGCTACGAGCAGTACTTC	CASSFQGYEQYF
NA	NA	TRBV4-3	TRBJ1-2	TGCGCCAGCAGCCAAGGGAGAGACTATGGCTACACCTTC	CASSQGRDYGYTF
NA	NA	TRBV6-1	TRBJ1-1	TGTGCCAGCAGTGAAATCCGGCGGGTGCCTGAAGCTTTCTTT	CASSEIRRVPEAFF
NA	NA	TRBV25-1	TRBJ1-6	TGTGCCAGCAGCAAAACGTTGAATTCACCCCTCCACTTT	CASSKTLNSPLHF
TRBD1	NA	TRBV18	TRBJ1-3	TGTGCCAGCTCACCCGGGACAGGCTCTGGAAACACCATATATTTT	CASSPGTGSGNTIYF
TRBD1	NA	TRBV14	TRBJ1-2	TGTGCCAGCAGCCAACTGGACAGGCTACACTATGGCTACACCTTC	CASSQLDRLHYGYTF
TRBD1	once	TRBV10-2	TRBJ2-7	TGCGCCAGCAGAAACGGACAGGGCCTCTCCTACGAGCAGTACTTC	CASRNGQGLSYEQYF
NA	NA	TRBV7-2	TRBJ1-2	TGTGCCAGCAGCTTAGGCATGGCGGGGGGCCGCTATGGCTACACCTTC	CASSLGMAGGRYGYTF
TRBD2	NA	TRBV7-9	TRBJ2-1	TGTGCCAGCAGCTTATTACGGGGGGGCAATGAGCAGTTCTTC	CASSLLRGGNEQFF
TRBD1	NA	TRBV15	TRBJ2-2	TGTGCCACCAGCAGAGATGCCCGTACAGGGGGCACCGGGGAGCTGTTTTTT	CATSRDARTGGTGELFF
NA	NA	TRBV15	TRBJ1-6	TGTGCCACCAGCAGAGGCAGCAGGATCTATAATTCACCCCTCCACTTT	CATSRGSRIYNSPLHF
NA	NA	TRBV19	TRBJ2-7	TGTGCCAGTAGCCCGGCCGCAGGGGCGCTCTCCTACGAGCAGTACTTC	CASSPAAGALSYEQYF
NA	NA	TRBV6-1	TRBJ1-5	TGTGCCAGCAGTGCCTCGGTCGAGCCCCAGCATTTT	CASSASVEPQHF
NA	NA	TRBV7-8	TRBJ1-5	TGTGCCAGCAGCTTAAAGTGGGGGAATCAGCCCCAGCATTTT	CASSLKWGNQPQHF
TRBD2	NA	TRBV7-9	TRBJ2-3	TGTGCCAGCAGCCCGGGGCTGCGGGGGGTGTCAGATACGCAGTATTTT	CASSPGLRGVSDTQYF
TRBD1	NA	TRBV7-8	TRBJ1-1	TGTGCCAGCAGACCACTACCGGGACAGGGAAAGAACACTGAAGCTTTCTTT	CASRPLPGQGKNTEAFF
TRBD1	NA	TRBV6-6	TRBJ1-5	TGTGCCAGCAGTTACTCTTGGACAGGAGACAATCAGCCCCAGCATTTT	CASSYSWTGDNQPQHF